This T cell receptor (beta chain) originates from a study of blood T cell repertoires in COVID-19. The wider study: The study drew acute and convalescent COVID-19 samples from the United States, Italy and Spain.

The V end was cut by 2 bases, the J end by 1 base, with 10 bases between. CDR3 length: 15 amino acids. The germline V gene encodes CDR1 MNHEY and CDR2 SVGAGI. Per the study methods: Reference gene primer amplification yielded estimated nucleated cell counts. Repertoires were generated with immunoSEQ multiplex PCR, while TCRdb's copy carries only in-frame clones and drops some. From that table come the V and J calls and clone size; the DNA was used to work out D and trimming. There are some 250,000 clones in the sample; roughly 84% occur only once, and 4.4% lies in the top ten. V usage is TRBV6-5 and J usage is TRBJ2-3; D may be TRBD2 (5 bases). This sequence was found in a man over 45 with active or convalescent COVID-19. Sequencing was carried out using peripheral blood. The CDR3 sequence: CASSYEVSGTDTQYF. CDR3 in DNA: TGTGCCAGCAGTTACGAAGTTAGCGGCACAGATACGCAGTATTTT.